What follows is one T cell receptor beta chain and its context. The antigen is unknown. Healthy control participants comprised blood bank volunteers in Maryland, USA. A total of 2 million PBMCs stored at -80 degrees C provided the unsorted libraries. The sample is drawn from a study of neurological immune-mediated disorders. Study outcomes and limitations: HTLV-1-associated myelopathy ranked highest for TCR clonal expansion and multiple sclerosis lowest, beneath healthy controls.

The V gene's germline CDR1 is SGHRS and CDR2 YFSETQ. CDR3 length: 15 amino acids. The V gene end was trimmed by 9 bases and the J gene end by 4 bases; junction bases not matched to a gene: 11. Each CDR3 protein gets one entry after TCRdb re-called the 5' RACE reads with MiXCR. This sample carries 45,000 to 50,000 distinct CDR3 sequences, over 20% of them seen once, and the ten largest clones take around 25%. The V call is TRBV5-1, the J call TRBJ2-1; 9 nucleotides agree with TRBD2. The sequence came from a woman aged 70-85 years in good health. Sample: PBMCs. CDR3 sequence reads: CANILLAGEYNEQFF. Written as DNA, the CDR3 is TGCGCCAACATCTTACTAGCGGGCGAATACAATGAGCAGTTCTTC.